This record concerns one TCR beta chain sequence. Antigen specificity is unknown. There are 14 residues in the CDR3. The germline gives CDR1 SGHVS, CDR2 FQNEAQ. V was cut by 5 bases and J by 6 bases, with 13 bases left in between. The approximately 120-subject validation cohort, separate from the roughly 670-subject first cohort, included the donors. Assay used: immunoSEQ multiplex PCR; TCRdb lists only in-frame clones, some missing. The sample records approximately 160,000 clones, approximately 88% being singletons. The sample belongs to a study of cytomegalovirus exposure and HLA in healthy donors. Study at large: The 100 to 150 validation repertoires matched the approximately 700 first-cohort repertoires in platform, a later analysis reported.

General observations from the study: Per published reports, the classifier diagnosed cytomegalovirus status with high specificity and sensitivity. In vitro checks showed that a few CMV-associated chains really do target CMV antigens.

The source material was PBMCs. The chain joins TRBV7-8 to TRBJ2-2, with D unresolved. This receptor was identified in a man aged 30-40 years in good health and CMV-seropositive. The CDR3 sequence is CASSQIQSAGELFF. Written as DNA, the CDR3 is TGTGCCAGCAGCCAAATCCAGAGCGCCGGGGAGCTGTTTTTT.